These 14 T cell receptor beta chains were all obtained from the same sample, sequenced in a study of blood T cells in healthy people across ages. Primed by a sample-barcoded 5' primer and a J-beta primer mix, a second PCR proceeded for 7 to 11 cycles. TCRdb re-called the 5' RACE reads with MiXCR, one entry per CDR3 protein. The repertoire holds about 560,000 distinct CDR3 sequences, 25% to 35% seen once, with approximately 3.5% in the top ten. This sample was shared with a second study, whose subject was T cells of mothers and their children.

Specimen: blood. All receptors come from a boy between 2 and 15 years old in good health.

There are a few counts of this clonotype. The chain carries TRBV2 and TRBJ2-1, with D possibly being TRBD2 (5 bases). The closer fit of TRBJ2-5 to the DNA end suggests the J call may be wrong. The CDR3 has 15 amino acids. Looked up from germline, CDR1 is SNHLY and CDR2 is FYNNEI. The CDR3 DNA reads TGTGCCAGCAAGAGGACTCAACCCGACGGGGAGACCCAGTACTTC. Translated: CASKRTQPDGETQYF.

In nucleotides, the CDR3 is TGTGCCACCAGTGATGCCACAGGGTTAGAGGATGGCTACACCTTC. It specifies CATSDATGLEDGYTF. The chain links TRBV24-1 to TRBJ1-2; possibly TRBD1 for D (6 bases). Germline V gene lookup returns CDR1 KGHDR and CDR2 SFDVKD. V was trimmed by 3 bases and J by 6 bases, leaving 16 bases between them. The CDR3 length is 15 residues.

V usage is TRBV5-1 and J usage is TRBJ2-1, with D perhaps TRBD1 or TRBD2 (5 bases each). The J call is doubtful: the DNA matches TRBJ2-5 better. Germline values: CDR1 SGHRS, CDR2 YFSETQ. This CDR3 has 14 residues. The CDR3 DNA is TGCGCCAGCAGCTTGGAGGGACGGGAAGAGACCCAGTACTTC. The encoded protein is CASSLEGREETQYF.

The table lists this clonotype with a few counts. V gene TRBV6-6 combines with J gene TRBJ2-5, with TRBD1 identical over 7 bases. The CDR3 length is 14 residues. V shed 6 bases and J 2 bases; nucleotides not matched to a gene: 6. Germline lookup yields CDR1 MNHNY and CDR2 SVGAGI (reference sequence). CDR3 DNA: TGTGCCAGCAGCTGGACAGGACCGCAAGAGACCCAGTACTTC. Protein: CASSWTGPQETQYF.

This clonotype has a single count. The gene calls are TRBV7-9 and TRBJ1-2, with D hard to call. This CDR3 spans 16 amino acids. Germline CDR1 reads SEHNR; CDR2 reads FQNEAQ (reference sequence). V was clipped by 3 bases and J by 1 base, with 15 bases between them. The CDR3 DNA sequence: TGTGCCAGCAGCTTGACGTGGAGGACCGATAACTATGGCTACACCTTC. This translates into CASSLTWRTDNYGYTF.

This clonotype was observed many times. DNA for the CDR3: TGTGCCAGTCCCGGGACTAGCGGATACGAGCAGTACTTC. It specifies CASPGTSGYEQYF. This chain links TRBV28 with TRBJ2-7; 11 nucleotides align to TRBD2. With 9 bases clipped from V and 4 bases from J, the junction kept 5 bases outside the gene matches. Germline values: CDR1 MDHEN, CDR2 SYDVKM. CDR3 length: 13 amino acids. Complete variable domain (other parts from reference TRBV28 and TRBJ2-7): DVKVTQSSRYLVKRTGEKVFLECVQDMDHENMFWYRQDPGLGLRLIYFSYDVKMKEKGDIPEGYSVSREKKERFSLILESASTNQTSMYLCASPGTSGYEQYFGPGTRLTVT.

This clonotype has more than one count but fewer than ten. V gene TRBV9 combines with J gene TRBJ2-3, with D unresolved. Germline lookup yields CDR1 SGDLS and CDR2 YYNGEE. Trimming stripped 0 bases from V and 2 bases from J, with 10 bases between. The CDR3 spans 15 residues. CDR3 loop: CASSVEGEATDTQYF. CDR3 coding DNA: TGTGCCAGCAGCGTAGAGGGTGAGGCCACAGATACGCAGTATTTT.

The chain recombines TRBV12-3 or TRBV12-4 with TRBJ2-5, with 9 bases identical to TRBD2. The end of the DNA is better explained by TRBJ2-1, so the J call may be wrong. This CDR3 spans 14 amino acids. CDR3 amino acids: CASSFAGGSNEQFF. The CDR3 DNA reads as TGTGCCAGCAGTTTTGCGGGAGGGAGCAATGAGCAGTTCTTC.

The chain links TRBV5-5 to TRBJ2-7, with a possible D match to TRBD1 (6 bases). Trimming left V 4 bases short and J 3 bases short, with 14 bases between. The V gene's germline CDR1 is SGHKS and CDR2 YYEKEE (reference sequence). The CDR3 covers 14 residues. Here the CDR3 DNA reads TGTGCCAGCAGCCTGGGACACCTTGGCTACGAGCAGTACTTC. As protein: CASSLGHLGYEQYF. Supplemented by reference TRBV5-5 and TRBJ2-7, the full variable domain reads DAGVTQSPTHLIKTRGQQVTLRCSPISGHKSVSWYQQVLGQGPQFIFQYYEKEERGRGNFPDRFSARQFPNYSSELNVNALLLGDSALYLCASSLGHLGYEQYFGPGTRLTVT.

This clonotype showed up just a few times. This CDR3 is CATTPGWDSYTF. CDR3 DNA: TGTGCCACCACCCCCGGGTGGGATAGCTACACCTTC. The V call is TRBV12-3 or TRBV12-4, the J call TRBJ1-2; D unresolved. The CDR3 loop spans 12 amino acids. Trimming shortened V by 10 bases and J by 9 bases, and 18 bases separated the two germline ends.

This clonotype was picked up many times. The rearrangement links TRBV3-1 to TRBJ1-4, with D possibly being TRBD1 (6 bases). V was pared by 5 bases and J by 5 bases, with 24 bases between. Germline V gene lookup returns CDR1 LGHDT and CDR2 YNNKEL (reference sequence). The CDR3 runs to 18 residues. The CDR3 region has the DNA TGTGCCAGCAGCTTCCCGAGCAGGGGAGCGGGTATGAATGAAAAACTGTTTTTT. The encoded protein is CASSFPSRGAGMNEKLFF.

This clonotype was observed a handful of times. The CDR3 protein is CASRTGGEKLFF. As DNA, the CDR3 is TGTGCCAGCAGGACCGGGGGTGAAAAACTGTTTTTT. The gene calls are TRBV27 and TRBJ1-4; maybe TRBD1 (5 bases). The V gene's germline CDR1 is MNHEY and CDR2 SMNVEV (reference sequence). The CDR3 runs to 12 residues. Trimming removed 6 bases from V and 7 bases from J, with 9 bases in between.

The chain employs TRBV27 and TRBJ2-1; TRBD2 agrees at 8 bases. Germline CDR1 and CDR2: MNHEY and SMNVEV (reference sequence). This CDR3 has 14 amino acids. The junction had 8 bases not matched to a gene; V was cut back by 5 bases and J by 8 bases. The CDR3 DNA follows: TGTGCCAGCAGTGAACTAGCGGCTGACGATGAGCAGTTCTTC. Translated: CASSELAADDEQFF.

This clonotype was seen many times. This sequence joins TRBV6-6 and TRBJ1-4; D is ambiguous. With 6 bases removed from V and 5 bases from J, the gap between germline ends came to 7 bases. CDR3 length: 12 amino acids. Germline assignment: CDR1 MNHNY and CDR2 SVGAGI (reference sequence). CDR3 loop: CASRGKNEKLFF. CDR3 sequence (DNA): TGTGCCAGCAGAGGGAAGAATGAAAAACTGTTTTTT.